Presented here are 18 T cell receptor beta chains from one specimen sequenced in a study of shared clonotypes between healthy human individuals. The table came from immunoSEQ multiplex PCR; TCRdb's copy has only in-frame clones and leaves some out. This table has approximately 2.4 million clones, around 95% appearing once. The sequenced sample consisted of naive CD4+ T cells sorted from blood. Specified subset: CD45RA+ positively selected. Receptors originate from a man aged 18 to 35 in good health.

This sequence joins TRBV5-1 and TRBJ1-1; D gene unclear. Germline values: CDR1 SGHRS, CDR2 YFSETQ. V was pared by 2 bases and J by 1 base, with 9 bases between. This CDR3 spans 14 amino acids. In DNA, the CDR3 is TGCGCCAGCAGCTTCGACGGCGGGAACACTGAAGCTTTCTTT. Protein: CASSFDGGNTEAFF.

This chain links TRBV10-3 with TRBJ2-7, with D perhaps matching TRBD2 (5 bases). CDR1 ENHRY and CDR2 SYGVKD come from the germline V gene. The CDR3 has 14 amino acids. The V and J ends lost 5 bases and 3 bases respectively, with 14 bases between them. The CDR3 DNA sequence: TGTGCCATCAGTAAAGGCGGAGAGGGCTACGAGCAGTACTTC. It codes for CAISKGGEGYEQYF.

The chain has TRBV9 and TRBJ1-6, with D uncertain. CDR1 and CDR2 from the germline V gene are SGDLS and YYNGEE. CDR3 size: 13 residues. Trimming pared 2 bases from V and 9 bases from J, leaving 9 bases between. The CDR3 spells CASSVLSGSPLHF. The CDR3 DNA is TGTGCCAGCAGCGTCCTGTCGGGTTCACCCCTCCACTTT.

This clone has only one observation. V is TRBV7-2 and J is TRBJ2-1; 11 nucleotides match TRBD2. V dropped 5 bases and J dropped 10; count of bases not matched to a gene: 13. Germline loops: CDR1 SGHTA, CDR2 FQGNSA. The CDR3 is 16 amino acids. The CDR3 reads CASSPALAGGLMEQFF. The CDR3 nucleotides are TGTGCCAGCAGCCCCGCCCTAGCGGGGGGATTAATGGAGCAGTTCTTC.

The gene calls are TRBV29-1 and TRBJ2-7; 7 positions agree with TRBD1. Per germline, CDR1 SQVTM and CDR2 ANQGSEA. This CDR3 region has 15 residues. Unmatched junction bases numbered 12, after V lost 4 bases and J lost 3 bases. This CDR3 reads CSVGYLGTVGYEQYF. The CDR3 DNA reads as TGCAGCGTTGGATACCTCGGGACAGTCGGCTACGAGCAGTACTTC.

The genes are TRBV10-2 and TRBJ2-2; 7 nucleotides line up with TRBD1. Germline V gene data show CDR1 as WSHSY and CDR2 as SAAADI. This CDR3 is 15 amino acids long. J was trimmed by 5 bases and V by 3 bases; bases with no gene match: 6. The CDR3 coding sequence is TGCGCCAGCAGTGATGACAGGGCAATGACCGGGGAGCTGTTTTTT. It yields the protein CASSDDRAMTGELFF.

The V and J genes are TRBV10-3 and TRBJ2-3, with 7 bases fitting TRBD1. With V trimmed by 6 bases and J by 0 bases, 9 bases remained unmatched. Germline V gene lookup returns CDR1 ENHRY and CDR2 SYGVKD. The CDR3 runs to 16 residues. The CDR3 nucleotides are TGTGCCATCAGGAGGGGGCGGACGGGGAGCACAGATACGCAGTATTTT. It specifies CAIRRGRTGSTDTQYF.

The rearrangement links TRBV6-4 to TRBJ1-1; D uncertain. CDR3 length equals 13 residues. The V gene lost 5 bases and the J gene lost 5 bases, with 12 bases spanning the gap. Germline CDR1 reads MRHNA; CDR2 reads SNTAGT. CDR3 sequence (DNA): TGTGCCAGCAGTCAGGAGTTGGGAACTGAAGCTTTCTTT. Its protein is CASSQELGTEAFF.

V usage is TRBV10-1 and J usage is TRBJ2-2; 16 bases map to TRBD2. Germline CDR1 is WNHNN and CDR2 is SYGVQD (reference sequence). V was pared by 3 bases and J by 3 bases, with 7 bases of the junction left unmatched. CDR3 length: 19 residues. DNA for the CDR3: TGCGCCAGCAGTGATTCGGGACTAGCGGGAGGGCCGGACACCGGGGAGCTGTTTTTT. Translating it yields CASSDSGLAGGPDTGELFF.

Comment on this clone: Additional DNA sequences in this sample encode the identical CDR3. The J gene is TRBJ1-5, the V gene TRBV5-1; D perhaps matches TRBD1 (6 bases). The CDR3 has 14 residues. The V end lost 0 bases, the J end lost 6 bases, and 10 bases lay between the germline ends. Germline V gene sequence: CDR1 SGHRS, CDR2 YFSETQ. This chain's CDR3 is CASSLEGEGQPQHF. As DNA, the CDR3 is TGCGCCAGCAGCTTGGAGGGGGAGGGTCAGCCCCAGCATTTT.

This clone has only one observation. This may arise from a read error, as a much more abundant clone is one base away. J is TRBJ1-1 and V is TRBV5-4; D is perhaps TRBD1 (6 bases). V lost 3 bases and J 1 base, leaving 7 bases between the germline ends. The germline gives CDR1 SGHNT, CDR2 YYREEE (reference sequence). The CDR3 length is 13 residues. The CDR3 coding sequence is TGTGCCAGCAGCTACAGGGAGAACACTGAAGCTTTCTTT. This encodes CASSYRENTEAFF.

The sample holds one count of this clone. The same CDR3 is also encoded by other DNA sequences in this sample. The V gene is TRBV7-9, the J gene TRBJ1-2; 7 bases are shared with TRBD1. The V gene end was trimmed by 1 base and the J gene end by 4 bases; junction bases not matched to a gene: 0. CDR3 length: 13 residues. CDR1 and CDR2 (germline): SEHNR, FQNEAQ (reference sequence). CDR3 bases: TGTGCCAGCAGCTTAGAGGGGGCCTATGGCTACACCTTC. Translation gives CASSLEGAYGYTF.

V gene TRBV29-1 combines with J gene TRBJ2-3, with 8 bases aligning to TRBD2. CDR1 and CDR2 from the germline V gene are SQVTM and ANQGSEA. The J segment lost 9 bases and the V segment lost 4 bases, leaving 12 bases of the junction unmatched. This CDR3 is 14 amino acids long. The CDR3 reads CSVVAREAPGTQYF. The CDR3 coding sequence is TGCAGCGTTGTGGCGCGGGAGGCCCCAGGGACGCAGTATTTT.

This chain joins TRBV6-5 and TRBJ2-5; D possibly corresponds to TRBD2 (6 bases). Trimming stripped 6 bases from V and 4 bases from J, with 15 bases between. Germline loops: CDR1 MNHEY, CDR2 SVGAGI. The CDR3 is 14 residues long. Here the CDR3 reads CASRPPGLVETQYF. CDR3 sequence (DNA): TGTGCCAGCAGACCCCCGGGACTGGTAGAGACCCAGTACTTC.

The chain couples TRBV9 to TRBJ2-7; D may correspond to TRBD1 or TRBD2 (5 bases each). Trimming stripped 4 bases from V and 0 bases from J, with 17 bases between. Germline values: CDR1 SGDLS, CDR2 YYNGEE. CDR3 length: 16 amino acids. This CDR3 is CASSPNYRDASYEQYF. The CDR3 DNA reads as TGTGCCAGCAGCCCAAATTATCGGGACGCCTCCTACGAGCAGTACTTC.

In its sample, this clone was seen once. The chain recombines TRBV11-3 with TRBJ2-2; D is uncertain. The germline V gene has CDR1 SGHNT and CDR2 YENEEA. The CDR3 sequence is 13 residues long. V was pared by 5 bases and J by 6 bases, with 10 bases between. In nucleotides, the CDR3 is TGTGCCAGCAGCCCCTCGGATGCCGGGGAGCTGTTTTTT. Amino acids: CASSPSDAGELFF.

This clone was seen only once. CDR3 loop: CASSLGGIDGYTF. For the CDR3, the DNA is TGCGCCAGCAGCTTGGGTGGGATCGATGGCTACACCTTC. The chain joins TRBV5-1 to TRBJ1-2, with unresolved D. CDR1 SGHRS and CDR2 YFSETQ come from the germline V gene. CDR3 length equals 13 residues. V lost 0 bases and J 6 bases, leaving 9 bases between the germline ends.

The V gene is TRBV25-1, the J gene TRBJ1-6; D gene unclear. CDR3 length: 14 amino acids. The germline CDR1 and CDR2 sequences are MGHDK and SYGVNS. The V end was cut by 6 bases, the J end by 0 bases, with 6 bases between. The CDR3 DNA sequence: TGTGCCAGCAGGGAGGGCTCCTATAATTCACCCCTCCACTTT. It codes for CASREGSYNSPLHF.